This TCR beta chain stems from a study of OX40 agonist ivuxolimab in advanced cancers. General observations from the study: Averaging showed that CD8+ T cells had more expanded clones than CD4+ did.

A note on this clone: The antigen is unknown.

Germline V gives CDR1 SGHAT, CDR2 FQNNGV. The CDR3 length is 15 residues. Trimming removed 5 bases at V and 7 bases at J, with 18 bases between. Some clones are missing from TCRdb's copy, which holds only in-frame ones; the method was immunoSEQ multiplex PCR. The sample holds approximately 15,000 clones; 65% to 90% are singletons and the top ten take nearly 20%. The specimen comprised CD4+ or CD8+ T cells sorted from blood, sampled in a trial of the OX40 agonist ivuxolimab. This rearrangement joins TRBV11-2 to TRBJ2-1, with D perhaps matching TRBD1 or TRBD2 (5 bases each). This clonotype was obtained from an adult with an advanced solid tumor such as melanoma, head and neck, liver or kidney cancer. The CDR3: CASSVSLGAGNEQFF. In nucleotides, the CDR3 is TGTGCCAGCAGCGTTTCGCTCGGGGCAGGGAATGAGCAGTTCTTC.